The entry below gives a single T cell receptor beta chain sequence along with its context. The data were obtained in a study of PD-L1 blockade in urothelial cancer. TCRdb's copy holds only in-frame clones and misses some; the assay was immunoSEQ multiplex PCR. The data contain 58,000 or so clones, 81% of them seen just once; the ten biggest clones take up 3% to 4%. Time point described: pretreatment peripheral blood. The germline V gene has CDR1 GTSNPN and CDR2 SVGIG (reference sequence). This CDR3 is 14 amino acids long. The junction had 6 bases not matched to a gene; V was cut back by 0 bases and J by 7 bases.

Sample: PBMCs, taken around atezolizumab (anti-PD-L1) treatment. The chain is built from TRBV30 and TRBJ2-1; TRBD2 aligns across 7 bases. This sequence was found in a man between 65 and 85 years old with urothelial cancer. The CDR3 region is CAWSVTGGLNEQFF. In DNA, the CDR3 is TGTGCCTGGAGTGTAACGGGAGGACTTAATGAGCAGTTCTTC.